The 23 T cell receptor beta chains below all came from one sample that was sequenced in a study of CD8 T cells in ankylosing spondylitis. TCRdb redid the calling of the 5' RACE reads with MiXCR, one entry per CDR3 protein. Of approximately 350,000 distinct CDR3 sequences detected, roughly 15% appear once; the ten largest clones hold 0.95% to 1.4%. What was sequenced was blood, either unsorted or a sorted T cell fraction (not recorded which). These receptors were taken from a male donor with ankylosing spondylitis or in good health (not recorded which).

The chain recombines TRBV25-1 with TRBJ2-2, with D perhaps TRBD1 (5 bases). Trimming cost V 0 bases and J 6 bases, with 14 bases left between them. CDR3 length: 16 amino acids. Germline V lookup: CDR1 MGHDK, CDR2 SYGVNS. The CDR3 region is CASSEYEAGYAGELFF. The CDR3 DNA follows: TGTGCCAGCAGTGAATACGAGGCAGGGTACGCCGGGGAGCTGTTTTTT.

Only one count was recorded for this clonotype. Here the CDR3 DNA reads TGTGCCAGCAGTGACCATAAAAACATTCAGTACTTC. Its protein product is CASSDHKNIQYF. V is TRBV6-1 and J is TRBJ2-4; D remains ambiguous. Trimming left V 3 bases short and J 4 bases short, with 4 bases between. Germline-derived CDR1 and CDR2 are MNHNS and SASEGT. CDR3 size: 12 residues.

This clonotype was observed a handful of times. In DNA, the CDR3 is TGTGCCAGCAGTAAAATATCGGCGCAGGCACGAAGCAATCAGCCCCAGCATTTT. This codes for CASSKISAQARSNQPQHF. V gene TRBV27 combines with J gene TRBJ1-5; D unresolved. Per germline, CDR1 MNHEY and CDR2 SMNVEV (reference sequence). The length of the CDR3 is 18 residues. Trimming removed 5 bases at V and 1 base at J, with 21 bases between.

The V call is TRBV6-1, the J call TRBJ2-5; D possibly corresponds to TRBD2 (7 bases). Germline CDR1 is MNHNS and CDR2 is SASEGT. The V and J ends lost 6 bases and 6 bases respectively, with 26 bases between them. This CDR3 contains 17 residues. CDR3 sequence: CASSTSRGGALWKTQYF. The DNA of the CDR3 is TGTGCCAGCAGCACCTCAAGGGGGGGGGCACTGTGGAAGACCCAGTACTTC.

This rearrangement joins TRBV10-3 to TRBJ2-7; 8 positions agree with TRBD2. CDR3 length: 16 amino acids. Germline V gene sequence: CDR1 ENHRY, CDR2 SYGVKD. After removal of 0 bases from V and 2 bases from J, the junction contained 6 bases not matched to a gene. The CDR3 bases are TGTGCCATCAGTGAGTCCGCGGGGGGAGTCCCCTACGAGCAGTACTTC. It yields the protein CAISESAGGVPYEQYF.

This clonotype occurred a few times. The chain carries TRBV7-9 and TRBJ1-1; tentative D call: TRBD1 (5 bases). This CDR3 has 15 amino acids. CDR1 SEHNR and CDR2 FQNEAQ come from the germline V gene (reference sequence). With 5 bases removed from V and 4 bases from J, the gap between germline ends came to 17 bases. The CDR3 reads CASSKLTGDVTEAFF. The CDR3 bases are TGTGCCAGCAGCAAACTAACAGGAGACGTCACTGAAGCTTTCTTT.

Only a few counts were recorded for this clonotype. The rearrangement joins TRBV6-5 to TRBJ2-2; TRBD1 aligns across 8 bases. The germline V gene has CDR1 MNHEY and CDR2 SVGAGI. CDR3 size: 14 residues. V was clipped by 0 bases and J by 14 bases; unmatched bases: 8. DNA for the CDR3: TGTGCCAGCAGTTACTCCACCGACAGGGGACCCCTGTTTTTT. Encoded protein: CASSYSTDRGPLFF.

This clonotype appeared a few times. This chain uses TRBV20-1 with TRBJ1-5; 8 positions agree with TRBD1. V lost 2 bases and J lost 6; bases outside the gene matches: 24. Germline loops: CDR1 DFQATT, CDR2 SNEGSKA (reference sequence). The CDR3 is made up of 20 amino acids. Here the CDR3 reads CSARSDTQGAPLEGGQPQHF. The DNA of the CDR3 is TGCAGTGCTAGAAGCGATACCCAGGGGGCCCCCCTGGAGGGAGGTCAGCCCCAGCATTTT.

This clonotype was counted at least ten times. The chain links TRBV18 to TRBJ2-2; D unclear. The CDR3 contains 16 residues. Germline V lookup: CDR1 KGHSH, CDR2 LQKENI. Trimming stripped 3 bases from V and 6 bases from J, with 17 bases between. The CDR3 DNA follows: TGTGCCAGCTCACCCTTCAACGGTCGTGCCTCCGGGGAGCTGTTTTTT. Translating it yields CASSPFNGRASGELFF.

The chain couples TRBV5-5 to TRBJ2-5; D remains ambiguous. The CDR3 is made up of 16 amino acids. The ends were cut back, 0 bases at V and 4 bases at J, with 16 bases in the middle. CDR1 and CDR2 (germline): SGHKS, YYEKEE (reference sequence). The DNA for the CDR3 is TGTGCCAGCAGCTTGGTGGGCCCCAAATGGGCAGAGACCCAGTACTTC. It is translated as CASSLVGPKWAETQYF.

This chain links TRBV7-9 with TRBJ1-1; D perhaps matches TRBD1 (5 bases). The CDR3 extends over 16 amino acids. With 2 bases removed from V and 2 bases from J, the gap between germline ends came to 15 bases. Germline V CDR1 and CDR2: SEHNR, FQNEAQ (reference sequence). The DNA for the CDR3 is TGTGCCAGCAGCTTACTGCGATTAGACAGTAACACTGAAGCTTTCTTT. It yields the protein CASSLLRLDSNTEAFF. Using reference TRBV7-9 and TRBJ1-1 for the parts outside the CDR3, the full variable domain is DTGVSQNPRHKITKRGQNVTFRCDPISEHNRLYWYRQTLGQGPEFLTYFQNEAQLEKSRLLSDRFSAERPKGSFSTLEIQRTEQGDSAMYLCASSLLRLDSNTEAFFGQGTRLTVV.

V gene TRBV7-2 combines with J gene TRBJ2-3; the D is unclear. V lost 0 bases and J 3 bases, leaving 10 bases between the germline ends. The CDR3 totals 15 residues. The germline V gene encodes CDR1 SGHTA and CDR2 FQGNSA. CDR3 residues: CASSLALGITDTQYF. The CDR3 coding sequence is TGTGCCAGCAGCTTAGCTCTGGGAATAACAGATACGCAGTATTTT.

There are a few counts of this clonotype. The chain joins TRBV11-3 to TRBJ2-2; D call uncertain. Germline V gene data show CDR1 as SGHNT and CDR2 as YENEEA. CDR3 length: 14 amino acids. V lost 1 base and J 8 bases, leaving 11 bases between the germline ends. CDR3 in amino acids: CASSLGLLAGELFF. Written as DNA, the CDR3 is TGTGCCAGCAGCTTAGGTCTTCTGGCTGGGGAGCTGTTTTTT.

This clonotype was seen more than once but under ten times. This sequence joins TRBV6-5 and TRBJ2-7; tentatively, D is TRBD1 (5 bases). Germline values: CDR1 MNHEY, CDR2 SVGAGI. V lost 6 bases to trimming and J lost 10 bases, with 16 bases between them. This CDR3 has 12 amino acids. The DNA of the CDR3 is TGTGCCAGCAGCGGTGACAGTCAAAGACAGTACTTC. Translated: CASSGDSQRQYF.

The chain joins TRBV27 to TRBJ1-4; D not resolved. Germline V lookup: CDR1 MNHEY, CDR2 SMNVEV (reference sequence). With 3 bases removed from V and 8 bases from J, the gap between germline ends came to 10 bases. This CDR3 is 13 amino acids long. The CDR3 DNA follows: TGTGCCAGCAGTTTCAGGTCTTGGGAAAAACTGTTTTTT. Protein sequence: CASSFRSWEKLFF.

The V call is TRBV10-2, the J call TRBJ2-2; 13 bases align to TRBD2. The V segment lost 6 bases and the J segment 0 bases; nucleotides outside the gene matches: 4. The CDR3 is 17 amino acids. Per the germline V gene, CDR1 is WSHSY and CDR2 is SAAADI. The CDR3 protein is CASRLGLAGANTGELFF. The DNA of the CDR3 is TGCGCCAGCAGACTAGGACTAGCGGGGGCGAACACCGGGGAGCTGTTTTTT.

V usage is TRBV12-3 or TRBV12-4 and J usage is TRBJ1-2; D possibly corresponds to TRBD1 (6 bases). V was pared by 3 bases and J by 4 bases, with 21 bases between. This CDR3 contains 17 residues. The CDR3 sequence: CASSFTGTKRAGYGYTF. The CDR3 DNA reads as TGTGCCAGCAGTTTTACCGGGACAAAGAGGGCTGGCTATGGCTACACCTTC.

The genes are TRBV5-6 and TRBJ2-3; 10 bases fit TRBD2. CDR3 length: 14 amino acids. Trimming took 6 bases from V and 1 from J; bases not matched to a gene: 2. The germline CDR1 and CDR2 sequences are SGHDT and YYEEEE. Written as DNA, the CDR3 is TGTGCCAGCACCGGACTAGCGGGCACAGATACGCAGTATTTT. Amino acids: CASTGLAGTDTQYF. Using reference TRBV5-6 and TRBJ2-3 for the parts outside the CDR3, the full variable domain is DAGVTQSPTHLIKTRGQQVTLRCSPKSGHDTVSWYQQALGQGPQFIFQYYEEEERQRGNFPDRFSGHQFPNYSSELNVNALLLGDSALYLCASTGLAGTDTQYFGPGTRLTVL.

This clonotype was picked up a small number of times. V and J are TRBV20-1 and TRBJ2-7; 7 bases fit TRBD2. The CDR3 is 13 amino acids. The germline V gene encodes CDR1 DFQATT and CDR2 SNEGSKA (reference sequence). The junction had 1 base not matched to a gene; V was cut back by 0 bases and J by 2 bases. The CDR3 here is CSAREGGAYEQYF. The CDR3 DNA follows: TGCAGTGCTAGAGAGGGGGGGGCCTACGAGCAGTACTTC.

This clonotype came up many times. The chain joins TRBV5-1 to TRBJ2-1; D is unresolved. Trimming cost V 3 bases and J 6 bases, with 16 bases left between them. This CDR3 contains 15 residues. Germline V gene lookup returns CDR1 SGHRS and CDR2 YFSETQ. CDR3 nucleotide sequence: TGCGCCAGCAGCTCAAAAGGGTCGTGGTCCAATGAGCAGTTCTTC. Translation: CASSSKGSWSNEQFF.

The chain joins TRBV10-3 to TRBJ2-2, with no clear D. Germline CDR1 reads ENHRY; CDR2 reads SYGVKD. This CDR3 region has 12 residues. Deletions cut 6 bases from V and 6 bases from J, with 8 bases between. CDR3: CAISTLPGELFF. The CDR3 DNA sequence: TGTGCCATCAGCACTTTACCCGGGGAGCTGTTTTTT.

This clonotype was detected many times. This chain links TRBV5-5 with TRBJ2-7; TRBD1 matches 8 bases. V trimming: 0 bases; J trimming: 4 bases; junction bases outside the gene matches: 6. The CDR3 runs to 15 residues. Germline CDR1 is SGHKS and CDR2 is YYEKEE (reference sequence). CDR3 protein: CASSLAPQGAYEQYF. The CDR3, as DNA: TGTGCCAGCAGCTTGGCCCCCCAGGGGGCATACGAGCAGTACTTC.

V is TRBV5-1 and J is TRBJ2-5; D may be TRBD2 (6 bases). CDR3 length: 14 amino acids. Trimming stripped 7 bases from V and 4 bases from J, with 17 bases between. Per the germline V gene, CDR1 is SGHRS and CDR2 is YFSETQ. In DNA form, the CDR3 reads TGCGCCAGCCGCGCTTTCTTGGAGGGAGAGACCCAGTACTTC. Amino acid sequence: CASRAFLEGETQYF.